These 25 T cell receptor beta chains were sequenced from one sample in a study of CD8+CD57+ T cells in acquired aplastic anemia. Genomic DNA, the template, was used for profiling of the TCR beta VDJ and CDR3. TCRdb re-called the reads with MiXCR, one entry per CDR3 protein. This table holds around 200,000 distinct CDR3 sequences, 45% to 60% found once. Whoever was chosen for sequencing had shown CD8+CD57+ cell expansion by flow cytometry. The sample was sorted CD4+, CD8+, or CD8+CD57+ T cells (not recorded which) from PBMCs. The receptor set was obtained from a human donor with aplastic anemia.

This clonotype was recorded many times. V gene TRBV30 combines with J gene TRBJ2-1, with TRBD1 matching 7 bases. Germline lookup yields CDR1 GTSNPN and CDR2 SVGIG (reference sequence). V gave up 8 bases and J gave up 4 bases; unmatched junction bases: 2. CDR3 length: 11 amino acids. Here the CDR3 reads CARDSYNEQFF. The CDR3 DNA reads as TGTGCCCGGGACAGTTACAATGAGCAGTTCTTC.

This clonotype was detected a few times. In DNA form, the CDR3 reads TGTGCCAGCAGCTTAGCCATGTCCAGGGGAGAGACCCAGTACTTC. The encoded protein is CASSLAMSRGETQYF. The chain has TRBV7-2 and TRBJ2-5; D perhaps matches TRBD1 (6 bases). Germline V gene sequence: CDR1 SGHTA, CDR2 FQGNSA. The CDR3 contains 15 residues. V was cut by 0 bases and J by 4 bases, with 12 bases left in between.

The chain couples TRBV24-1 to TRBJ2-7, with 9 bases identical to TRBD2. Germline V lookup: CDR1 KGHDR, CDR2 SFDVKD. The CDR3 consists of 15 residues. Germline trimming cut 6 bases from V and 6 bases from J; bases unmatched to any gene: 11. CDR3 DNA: TGTGCCACCAGTCGACCCTTAGCGGGGGCATCCGAGCAGTACTTC. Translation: CATSRPLAGASEQYF.

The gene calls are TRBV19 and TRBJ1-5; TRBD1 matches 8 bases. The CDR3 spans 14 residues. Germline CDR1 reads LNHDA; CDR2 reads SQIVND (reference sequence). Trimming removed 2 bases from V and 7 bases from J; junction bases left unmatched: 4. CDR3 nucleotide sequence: TGTGCCAGTAGTATACAGGGGGCAAACCAGCCCCAGCATTTT. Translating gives CASSIQGANQPQHF.

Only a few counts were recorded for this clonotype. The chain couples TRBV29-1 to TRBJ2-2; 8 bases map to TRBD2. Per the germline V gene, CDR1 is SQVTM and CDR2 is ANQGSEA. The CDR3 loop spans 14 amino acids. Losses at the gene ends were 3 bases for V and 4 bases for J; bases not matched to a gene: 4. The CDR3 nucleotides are TGCAGCGTTGATATAGCGGGGACCACCGGGGAGCTGTTTTTT. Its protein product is CSVDIAGTTGELFF.

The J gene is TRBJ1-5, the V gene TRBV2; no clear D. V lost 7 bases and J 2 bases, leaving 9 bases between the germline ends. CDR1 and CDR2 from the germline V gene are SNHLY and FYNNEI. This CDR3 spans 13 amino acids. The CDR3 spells CASTVDGNQPQHF. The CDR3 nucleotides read TGTGCCAGCACAGTGGATGGCAATCAGCCCCAGCATTTT.

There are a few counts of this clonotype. The DNA for the CDR3 is TGTGCCACCAGTGACCACCAAGAGACCCAGTACTTC. Amino acid sequence: CATSDHQETQYF. The V gene is TRBV24-1, the J gene TRBJ2-5; D is uncertain. The ends were cut back, 4 bases at V and 0 bases at J, with 2 bases in the middle. There are 12 residues in the CDR3. Looked up from germline, CDR1 is KGHDR and CDR2 is SFDVKD.

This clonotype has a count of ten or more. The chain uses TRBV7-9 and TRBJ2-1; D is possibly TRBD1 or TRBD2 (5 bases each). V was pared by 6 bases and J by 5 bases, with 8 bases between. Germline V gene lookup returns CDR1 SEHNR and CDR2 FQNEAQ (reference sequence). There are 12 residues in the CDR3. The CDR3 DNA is TGTGCCAGCAGAGGGACCAACAATGAGCAGTTCTTC. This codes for CASRGTNNEQFF.

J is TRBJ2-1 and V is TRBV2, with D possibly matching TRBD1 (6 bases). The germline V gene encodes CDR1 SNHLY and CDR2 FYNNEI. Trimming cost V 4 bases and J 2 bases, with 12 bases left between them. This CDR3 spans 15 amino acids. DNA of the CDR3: TGTGCCAGCAGTGGGGGGACAATAACCTACAATGAGCAGTTCTTC. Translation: CASSGGTITYNEQFF.

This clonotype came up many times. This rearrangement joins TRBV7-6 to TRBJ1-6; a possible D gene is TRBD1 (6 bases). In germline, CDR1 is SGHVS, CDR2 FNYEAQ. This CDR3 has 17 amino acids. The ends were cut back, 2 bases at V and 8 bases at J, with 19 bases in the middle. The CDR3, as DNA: TGTGCCAGCAGCTTAACCCAGCAACAGGGTATCGATTCACCCCTCCACTTT. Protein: CASSLTQQQGIDSPLHF.

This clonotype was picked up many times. The CDR3 bases are TGCAGTGCTAGAGATGGGACAGACATCTCCTACGAGCAGTACTTC. This codes for CSARDGTDISYEQYF. The chain is built from TRBV20-1 and TRBJ2-7; TRBD1 matches at 7 bases. Germline V gene data show CDR1 as DFQATT and CDR2 as SNEGSKA (reference sequence). Trimming cost V 0 bases and J 0 bases; bases outside gene matches: 5. The CDR3 consists of 15 residues.

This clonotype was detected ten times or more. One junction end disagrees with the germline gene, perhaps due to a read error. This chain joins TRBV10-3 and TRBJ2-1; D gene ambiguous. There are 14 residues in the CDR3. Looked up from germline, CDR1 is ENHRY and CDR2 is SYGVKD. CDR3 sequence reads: CAISDPTTYNEQFF. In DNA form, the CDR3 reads TGTGCCATCAGTGACCCTACAACCTACAATGAGCAGTTCTTT.

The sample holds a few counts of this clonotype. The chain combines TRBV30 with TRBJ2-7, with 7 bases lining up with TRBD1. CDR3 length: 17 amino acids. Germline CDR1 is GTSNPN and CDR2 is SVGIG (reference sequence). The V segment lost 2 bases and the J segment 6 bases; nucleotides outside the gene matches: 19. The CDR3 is CAWSSGESTGTLGEQYF. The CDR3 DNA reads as TGTGCCTGGAGTTCCGGGGAGTCGACAGGGACCTTGGGCGAGCAGTACTTC.

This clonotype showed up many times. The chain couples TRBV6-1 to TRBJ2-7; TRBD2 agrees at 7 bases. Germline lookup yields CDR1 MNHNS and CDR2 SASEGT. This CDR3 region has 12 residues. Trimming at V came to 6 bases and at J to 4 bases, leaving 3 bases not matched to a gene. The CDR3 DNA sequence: TGTGCCAGCAGGAATAGCGGGTACGAGCAGTACTTC. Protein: CASRNSGYEQYF.

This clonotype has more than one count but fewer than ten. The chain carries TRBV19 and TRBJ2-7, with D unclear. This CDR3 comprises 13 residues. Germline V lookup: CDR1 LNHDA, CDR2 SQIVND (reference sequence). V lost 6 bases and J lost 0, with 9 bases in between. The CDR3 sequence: CASSATDSYEQYF. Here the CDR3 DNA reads TGTGCCAGTAGCGCGACGGACTCCTACGAGCAGTACTTC.

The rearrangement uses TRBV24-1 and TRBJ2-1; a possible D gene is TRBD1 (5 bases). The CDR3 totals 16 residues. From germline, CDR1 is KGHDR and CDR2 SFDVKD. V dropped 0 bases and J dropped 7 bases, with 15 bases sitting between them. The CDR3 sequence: CATSDLSSGLGNEQFF. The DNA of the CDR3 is TGTGCCACCAGTGATTTGTCGTCAGGGCTCGGTAATGAGCAGTTCTTC.

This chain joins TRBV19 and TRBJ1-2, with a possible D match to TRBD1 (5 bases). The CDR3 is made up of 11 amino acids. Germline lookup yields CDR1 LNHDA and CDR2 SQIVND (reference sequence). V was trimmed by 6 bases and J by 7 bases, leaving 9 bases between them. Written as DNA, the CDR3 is TGTGCCAGTAGCGACAGCGTTGGCTACACCTTC. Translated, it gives CASSDSVGYTF.

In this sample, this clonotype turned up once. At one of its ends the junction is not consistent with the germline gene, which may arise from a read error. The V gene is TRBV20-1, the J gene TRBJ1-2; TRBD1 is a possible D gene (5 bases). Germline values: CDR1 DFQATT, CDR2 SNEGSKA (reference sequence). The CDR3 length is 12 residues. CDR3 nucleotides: TGCAGTGCTAGAAAGGGGTCGGATGGCTACGCCTTC. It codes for CSARKGSDGYAF.

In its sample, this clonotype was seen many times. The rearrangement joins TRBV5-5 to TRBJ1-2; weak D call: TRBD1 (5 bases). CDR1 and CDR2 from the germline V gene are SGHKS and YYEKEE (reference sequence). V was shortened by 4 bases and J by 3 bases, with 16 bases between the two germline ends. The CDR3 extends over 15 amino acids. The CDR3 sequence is CASSLGHEVHYGYTF. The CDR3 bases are TGTGCCAGCAGCCTAGGACATGAGGTGCACTATGGCTACACCTTC.

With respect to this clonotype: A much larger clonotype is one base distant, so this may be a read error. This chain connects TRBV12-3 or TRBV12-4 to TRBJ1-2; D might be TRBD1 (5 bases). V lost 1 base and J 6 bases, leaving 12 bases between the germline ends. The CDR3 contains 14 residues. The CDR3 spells CASSLDGAGNGYTF. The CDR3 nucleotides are TGTGCCAGCAGTTTAGACGGGGCAGGGAATGGCTACACCTTC.

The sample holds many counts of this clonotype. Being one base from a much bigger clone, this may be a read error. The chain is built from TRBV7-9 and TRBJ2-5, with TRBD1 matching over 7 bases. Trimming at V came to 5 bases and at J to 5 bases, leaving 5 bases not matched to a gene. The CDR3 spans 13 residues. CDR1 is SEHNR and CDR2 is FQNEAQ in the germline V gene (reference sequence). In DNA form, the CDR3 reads TGTGCCAGCAGCCCGGACAGGCACGAGACCCAGTACTTC. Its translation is CASSPDRHETQYF.

The CDR3 here is CASRDRPSYEQYF. In nucleotides, the CDR3 is TGTGCCAGCAGAGACCGACCGTCCTACGAGCAGTACTTC. V gene TRBV7-2 combines with J gene TRBJ2-7; D remains unclear. This CDR3 contains 13 residues. Germline V gives CDR1 SGHTA, CDR2 FQGNSA. V shed 6 bases and J shed 1 base, with 10 bases lying between them.

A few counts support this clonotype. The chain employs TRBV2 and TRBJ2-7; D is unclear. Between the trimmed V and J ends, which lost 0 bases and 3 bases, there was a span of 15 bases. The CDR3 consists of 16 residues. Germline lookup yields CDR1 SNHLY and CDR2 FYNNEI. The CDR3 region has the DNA TGTGCCAGCAGTGAAGCGACCAGCTGGATGGGCTACGAGCAGTACTTC. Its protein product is CASSEATSWMGYEQYF.

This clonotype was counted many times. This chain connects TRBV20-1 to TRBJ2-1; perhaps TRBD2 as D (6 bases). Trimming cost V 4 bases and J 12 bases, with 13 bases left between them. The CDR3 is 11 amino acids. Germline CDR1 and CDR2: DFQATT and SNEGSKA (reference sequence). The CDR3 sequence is CSAKAQGGQFF. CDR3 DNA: TGCAGTGCTAAGGCCCAGGGAGGGCAGTTCTTC.

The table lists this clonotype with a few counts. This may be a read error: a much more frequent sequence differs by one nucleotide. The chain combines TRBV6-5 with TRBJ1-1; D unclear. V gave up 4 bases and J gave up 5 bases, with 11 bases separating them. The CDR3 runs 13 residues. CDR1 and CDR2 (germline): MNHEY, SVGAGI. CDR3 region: CASSCRVETEAFF. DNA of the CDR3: TGTGCCAGCAGTTGCCGCGTTGAAACTGAAGCTTTCTTT.